These 9 T cell receptor beta chains share one sample of origin, sequenced in a study of T cell repertoires in aging, cancer and after chemotherapy. Multiplex touch-down PCR with TRB-A/B primers amplified rearranged V-D-J TRB sequences. TCRdb re-analysed the multiplex PCR reads in MiXCR, keeping a single row per CDR3 protein. The table has roughly 3,000 distinct CDR3 sequences, approximately 28% seen once. Peripheral blood genomic DNA, not sorted cells or RNA, was the template. The sequenced sample consisted of blood. Every receptor here comes from a human donor in good health.

V and J are TRBV27 and TRBJ1-5; D possibly corresponds to TRBD1 (5 bases). V lost 6 bases and J 6 bases, leaving 15 bases between the germline ends. Germline CDR1 reads MNHEY; CDR2 reads SMNVEV (reference sequence). The CDR3 length is 14 residues. The CDR3 DNA reads as TGTGCCAGCAGATCTCAGGGATTCGGTCAGCCCCAGCATTTT. Protein sequence: CASRSQGFGQPQHF.

This clonotype is categorized as medium-sized. The chain recombines TRBV15 with TRBJ1-1; D not resolved. V was cut by 0 bases and J by 6 bases, with 8 bases left in between. Germline V gene lookup returns CDR1 LNHNV and CDR2 YYDKDF (reference sequence). The length of the CDR3 is 13 residues. The CDR3 nucleotides are TGTGCCACCAGCAGAGATCGGCCAGCTGAAGCTTTCTTT. This gives the protein CATSRDRPAEAFF.

This clonotype was picked up a small number of times. Here the CDR3 reads CASSLRGGSSYNEQFF. For the CDR3, the DNA is TGTGCCAGCAGCCTAAGAGGCGGAAGCTCCTACAATGAGCAGTTCTTC. V usage is TRBV28 and J usage is TRBJ2-1; D gene uncertain. The CDR3 contains 16 residues. The V end was cut by 6 bases, the J end by 0 bases, with 15 bases between. The germline V gene has CDR1 MDHEN and CDR2 SYDVKM. Combining the CDR3 with reference TRBV28 and TRBJ2-1 gives the whole variable domain DVKVTQSSRYLVKRTGEKVFLECVQDMDHENMFWYRQDPGLGLRLIYFSYDVKMKEKGDIPEGYSVSREKKERFSLILESASTNQTSMYLCASSLRGGSSYNEQFFGPGTRLTVL.

In this sample, this clonotype turned up once. This chain links TRBV12-3 or TRBV12-4 with TRBJ2-1, with 13 bases identical to TRBD2. The CDR3 extends over 14 amino acids. Trimming took 6 bases from V and 9 from J; bases not matched to a gene: 5. CDR3 in DNA: TGTGCCAGCAGCGGACTAGCGGGAGACGGTGAGCAGTTCTTC. Residues: CASSGLAGDGEQFF.

Relative to its sample, this clonotype is medium-sized. The rearrangement uses TRBV6-1 and TRBJ2-3, with 9 positions matching TRBD2. V lost 3 bases, J lost 3 bases, and 4 bases stayed unmatched. This CDR3 is 15 amino acids long. Germline loops: CDR1 MNHNS, CDR2 SASEGT. CDR3 DNA: TGTGCCAGCAGTGATATAGCGGGAGCGACAGATACGCAGTATTTT. Translating gives CASSDIAGATDTQYF.

This clonotype qualifies as large. V gene TRBV27 combines with J gene TRBJ1-6; no clear D gene. CDR3 length equals 13 residues. From germline, CDR1 is MNHEY and CDR2 SMNVEV (reference sequence). Trimming shortened V by 3 bases and J by 8 bases, and 8 bases separated the two germline ends. CDR3 in amino acids: CASSLGRHSPLHF. CDR3 sequence (DNA): TGTGCCAGCAGTTTGGGGAGGCATTCACCCCTCCACTTT.

By its share, this clonotype is medium-sized. This chain uses TRBV6-1 with TRBJ1-1, with D tentatively TRBD1 (5 bases). This CDR3 is built from 15 residues. Germline lookup yields CDR1 MNHNS and CDR2 SASEGT. V was shortened by 6 bases and J by 0 bases, with 14 bases between the two germline ends. CDR3 nucleotide sequence: TGTGCCAGCAGCCAGACAGCTATTCTGAACACTGAAGCTTTCTTT. The encoded protein is CASSQTAILNTEAFF.

This clonotype was counted a few times. This chain joins TRBV6-1 and TRBJ1-4; a weak D match, TRBD1 (5 bases). Germline loops: CDR1 MNHNS, CDR2 SASEGT. V was pared by 2 bases and J by 0 bases, with 10 bases between. This CDR3 spans 16 amino acids. The CDR3 is CASSEYRGPTNEKLFF. In nucleotides, the CDR3 is TGTGCCAGCAGTGAATATAGGGGCCCAACTAATGAAAAACTGTTTTTT.

Judged by abundance, this clonotype is medium-sized (0.01 to 0.1%). This chain connects TRBV18 to TRBJ2-1, with D uncertain. This CDR3 is built from 13 residues. CDR1 is KGHSH and CDR2 is LQKENI in the germline V gene. Trimming pared 3 bases from V and 4 bases from J, leaving 7 bases between. CDR3 DNA: TGTGCCAGCTCACCCCTAGAGTACAATGAGCAGTTCTTC. It encodes CASSPLEYNEQFF. The full variable domain, rest sourced from reference TRBV18 and TRBJ2-1, is NAGVMQNPRHLVRRRGQEARLRCSPMKGHSHVYWYRQLPEEGLKFMVYLQKENIIDESGMPKERFSAEFPKEGPSILRIQQVVRGDSAAYFCASSPLEYNEQFFGPGTRLTVL.